The source of this T cell receptor (beta chain) is a study of blood T cell repertoires in COVID-19 (dated by TCRdb to 2018 to 2021). Study-wide context: Collaborator samples came from the United States, Italy and Spain and covered acute and convalescent phases of COVID-19. HLA class I and class II types, where available, came from metadata supplied by the sample provider rather than from assay-based typing. The sample metadata nearly always contained a de-identified subject ID, COVID-19 status, age in years and sex. The prospective study material was composed of cDNA or gDNA derived from T cells, B-cell-depleted T cells, or PBMCs. The repertoires were made available in a free public database intended to serve as a resource for research on the immune response to SARS-CoV-2. The samples were drawn from the first 160 participants of the ongoing ImmuneRACE study and from some 1,300 subjects provided by 6 global collaborators. The dataset comprised deeply sampled blood TCRbeta repertoires from subjects exposed to, actively infected with, or recovered from COVID-19.

The immunoSEQ Assay, a bias-controlled multiplex PCR, was used to amplify TCRbeta CDR3 regions from genomic DNA. As for how the authors treated the data: Within the assay, amplification of reference gene primers was used to estimate how many nucleated cells each sample contained. Sequence reads were collapsed and filtered to measure the absolute abundance of every unique TCRbeta CDR3 rearrangement. For each sample, productive Simpson clonality was calculated as the square root of Simpson's diversity index across productive rearrangements. TCRdb's version of the immuneACCESS table is confined to in-frame rearrangements and falls short of the full clone set. An unresolved V gene accounts for under half of the shortfall where checked; the remainder is of unknown origin. V and J calls and clone size come straight from that table; D and trimming were deduced from the DNA. The sample table shows roughly 24,000 clones, and roughly 90% are seen once. More than 25% of the sample is taken by the ten largest.

About this clone: There is no known antigen for this receptor. Per-base qualities were not stored, and no clone one base away is much larger. The sample holds other DNA sequences that translate to the same CDR3.

Points the paper makes about the study in general: How much clinical and demographic metadata was included differed by source and by participant, and the metadata was provided uncurated.

Whole blood was collected in K2EDTA tubes by collaborating institutions according to the institutions' own protocols. For TCRbeta analysis, collaborators shipped samples as frozen whole blood, isolated PBMCs, or DNA extracted from either of those sample types. The receptor's source is a woman between 65 and 79 years old with active COVID-19. The sequencing sample was made of peripheral blood.

In nucleotides, the sequence is TGTGCCAGCAGCTTGGACAGGGGTAGCACAGATACGCAGTATTTT. This is translated as CASSLDRGSTDTQYF. The V and J genes are TRBV7-3 and TRBJ2-3, with 9 bases aligning to TRBD1. Including the terminal cysteine and phenylalanine, the CDR3 comprises 15 residues. The read is trimmed to its CDR3 DNA, 45 bases read in frame from base 1. At the junction V is shortened by 3 bases and J by 0 bases; bases outside the gene matches: 1. CDR1 and CDR2 were assigned from the germline V gene as SGHTA and FQGTGA.